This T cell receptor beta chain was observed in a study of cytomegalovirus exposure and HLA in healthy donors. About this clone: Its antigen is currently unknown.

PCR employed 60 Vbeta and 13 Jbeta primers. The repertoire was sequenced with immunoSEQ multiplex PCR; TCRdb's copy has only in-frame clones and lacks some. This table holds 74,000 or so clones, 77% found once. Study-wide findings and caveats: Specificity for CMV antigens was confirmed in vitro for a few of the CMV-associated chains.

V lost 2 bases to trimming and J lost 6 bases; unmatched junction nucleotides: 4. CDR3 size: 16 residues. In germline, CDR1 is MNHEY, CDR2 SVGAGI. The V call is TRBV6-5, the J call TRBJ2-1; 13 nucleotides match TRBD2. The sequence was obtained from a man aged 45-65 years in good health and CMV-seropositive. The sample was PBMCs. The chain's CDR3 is CASSYRTSGRTNEQFF. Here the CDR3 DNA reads TGTGCCAGCAGTTACCGGACTAGCGGGAGAACCAATGAGCAGTTCTTC.